These T cell receptor beta chains were read from a single sample in a study of human T cells and chemical hapten exposure. TCRdb used MiXCR to reprocess the RACE reads, holding one entry per CDR3 protein. The sample carries around 250,000 distinct CDR3 sequences, over 8% recorded once. The sequenced sample was whole blood, obtained in connection with sensitization to the hapten diphenylcyclopropenone (DPC). The receptors here all came from a woman in her thirties or forties with alopecia areata. Some clones in this sample may be carry-over from other donors' samples. Each CDR3 is given without its conserved first and last residue.

V gene,J gene,CDR3 protein
TRBV20-1,TRBJ1-2,SARDQDYGYT
TRBV5-1,TRBJ1-4,ASSLETGVKLF
TRBV6-2/TRBV6-3,TRBJ2-1,ASSRSGSSIDEQF
TRBV6-5,TRBJ1-6,ASSKRQNSPLH
TRBV12-3/TRBV12-4,TRBJ2-2,ASSLRFTGELF
TRBV5-1,TRBJ1-4,ASSLDPQGNNEKLF
TRBV3-1,TRBJ1-3,ASSLTWDSGNTIY
TRBV28,TRBJ1-3,ASNTRGLGGNTIY
TRBV25-1,TRBJ1-6,ASSGYVDNSPLH
TRBV7-8,TRBJ2-5,ASSLRGAQETQY
TRBV6-2/TRBV6-3,TRBJ1-1,ATGLRTGEAF
TRBV9,TRBJ2-7,ASSPRQGAGYEQY
TRBV6-5,TRBJ1-4,ASSIRQGLNEKLF
TRBV27,TRBJ2-1,ASSYAGGNEQF
TRBV6-2/TRBV6-3,TRBJ2-7,ATLPLDRGEHEQY
TRBV12-3/TRBV12-4,TRBJ2-2,ASKRGAARGELF
TRBV6-4,TRBJ2-2,ASSASGSTGELF
TRBV10-3,TRBJ1-5,AISEGQGGDQPQH
TRBV9,TRBJ2-1,ASSPGVVWGNEQF
TRBV7-9,TRBJ2-7,AGGGQGSEQY
TRBV6-2/TRBV6-3,TRBJ2-1,ASSYYPQGLVNEQF
TRBV6-2/TRBV6-3,TRBJ2-3,ASSYPGTSGRGTQY
TRBV6-4,TRBJ2-3,ASSDEGLAGGRTDTQY
TRBV12-3/TRBV12-4,TRBJ2-1,ASSPIPGRKGYSSYNEQF
TRBV6-1,TRBJ2-1,ASSNLGLAGVEQF